This T cell receptor (beta chain) originates from a study of cytomegalovirus exposure and HLA in healthy donors. Assay: immunoSEQ multiplex PCR; the TCRdb copy retains only in-frame clones and omits some. The table shows 220,000 or so clones, with 83% occurring only once. V was pared by 4 bases and J by 0 bases, with 15 bases between. The CDR3 has 16 amino acids. The germline gives CDR1 SGHNT, CDR2 YYREEE (reference sequence). This sequence joins TRBV5-4 and TRBJ2-3, with a weak D call TRBD2 (5 bases). This receptor was taken from a woman younger than 30 in good health and CMV-seronegative. Sequenced: PBMCs. In DNA, the CDR3 is TGTGCCAGCAGCACGCGGGCCAGCTCTAGCACAGATACGCAGTATTTT. It is translated as CASSTRASSSTDTQYF.